This entry lists 8 T cell receptor beta chains sequenced from one sample in a study of blood T cell repertoires in COVID-19. Measured with immunoSEQ multiplex PCR; TCRdb has only the in-frame clones, and not every one. The data contain about 34,000 clones, roughly 80% of them singletons. The source material was peripheral blood. The receptors were sampled from a man between 65 and 85 years old with COVID-19, enrolled during active disease.

V gene TRBV4-2 combines with J gene TRBJ2-7; 11 positions match TRBD2. V lost 2 bases, J lost 3 bases, and 18 bases stayed unmatched. The CDR3 extends over 20 amino acids. Germline CDR1 is LGHNA and CDR2 is YNFKEQ. CDR3 residues: CASSQWYWIGLAGSLYEQYF. CDR3 sequence (DNA): TGTGCCAGCAGCCAATGGTACTGGATCGGACTAGCGGGTTCCCTCTACGAGCAGTACTTC.

This clone showed up just a few times. CDR3 residues: CASSQGQGEAFF. CDR3 nucleotide sequence: TGCGCCAGCAGCCAAGGACAGGGTGAAGCTTTCTTT. The rearrangement joins TRBV5-1 to TRBJ1-1, with 8 bases fitting TRBD1. The CDR3 is 12 amino acids. Germline CDR1 and CDR2: SGHRS and YFSETQ. J was trimmed by 7 bases and V by 4 bases; bases with no gene match: 3.

The rearrangement uses TRBV12-3 or TRBV12-4 and TRBJ2-5, with D possibly TRBD2 on 6 matching bases. The V end was cut by 5 bases, the J end by 5 bases, with 9 bases between. The CDR3 is made up of 12 amino acids. CDR3 amino acids: CASSTSSETQYF. The CDR3 bases are TGTGCCAGCAGTACTAGCAGCGAGACCCAGTACTTC.

The chain uses TRBV18 and TRBJ1-1, with no clear D. From germline, CDR1 is KGHSH and CDR2 LQKENI. The CDR3 is 15 amino acids. The V end lost 3 bases, the J end lost 6 bases, and 17 bases lay between the germline ends. As DNA, the CDR3 is TGTGCCAGCTCACCTTCGGCCCCAGGTAGCGCTGAAGCTTTCTTT. It codes for CASSPSAPGSAEAFF.

This sequence joins TRBV19 and TRBJ2-4, with D perhaps matching TRBD2 (5 bases). V lost 10 bases, J lost 1 base, and 17 bases lay in between. CDR1 LNHDA and CDR2 SQIVND come from the germline V gene (reference sequence). The CDR3 length is 15 residues. The CDR3 sequence is CATTEGSRAKNIQYF. In DNA, the CDR3 is TGTGCCACTACTGAAGGGAGTAGGGCCAAAAACATTCAGTACTTC.

The chain links TRBV9 to TRBJ2-5, with TRBD2 matching 14 bases. This CDR3 is 16 amino acids long. V trimming: 2 bases; J trimming: 0 bases; junction bases outside the gene matches: 0. Germline V gene lookup returns CDR1 SGDLS and CDR2 YYNGEE. CDR3 coding DNA: TGTGCCAGCAGCGTGGGACTAGCGGGAGACCAAGAGACCCAGTACTTC. Protein sequence: CASSVGLAGDQETQYF.

The chain has TRBV5-1 and TRBJ1-2; no definite D call. The CDR3 contains 15 residues. Germline V gives CDR1 SGHRS, CDR2 YFSETQ. The V and J ends lost 2 bases and 0 bases respectively, with 11 bases between them. Here the CDR3 reads CASSFRPDSNYGYTF. The CDR3 nucleotides read TGCGCCAGCAGCTTTAGGCCCGACTCTAACTATGGCTACACCTTC. The full variable domain, in which reference TRBV5-1 and TRBJ1-2 provide the parts outside the CDR3, is KAGVTQTPRYLIKTRGQQVTLSCSPISGHRSVSWYQQTPGQGLQFLFEYFSETQRNKGNFPGRFSGRQFSNSRSEMNVSTLELGDSALYLCASSFRPDSNYGYTFGSGTRLTVV.

The chain has TRBV29-1 and TRBJ1-4; 7 positions match TRBD1. This CDR3 is built from 15 residues. V lost 7 bases and J lost 5; bases outside the gene matches: 13. Germline values: CDR1 SQVTM, CDR2 ANQGSEA. CDR3 in DNA: TGCAGCGCCAACCTCCGGACAGGAGGGAATGAAAAACTGTTTTTT. This gives the protein CSANLRTGGNEKLFF. The full variable domain, with the rest looked up from reference TRBV29-1 and TRBJ1-4, is SAVISQKPSRDICQRGTSLTIQCQVDSQVTMMFWYRQQPGQSLTLIATANQGSEATYESGFVIDKFPISRPNLTFSTLTVSNMSPEDSSIYLCSANLRTGGNEKLFFGSGTQLSVL.